This T cell receptor beta chain was documented in a study of beta chain features in type 1 diabetes. Study-level points and caveats: Moderately but significantly shorter TCRB CDR3s were found in Type 1 diabetes patients in all four CD4+ subsets.

Researchers reported sorting CD4+ naive, central memory, regulatory and stem cell-like memory cells via CD45RO/CCR7/CD25/CD127/CD95/CD27. On this clone itself: As yet, its antigen is unknown.

V dropped 1 base and J dropped 8 bases, with 9 bases sitting between them. This CDR3 is 13 amino acids long. CDR1 SGHTA and CDR2 FQGNSA come from the germline V gene. Investigators reverse transcribed all isolated RNA, so they sequenced expressed TCRB transcripts. An average approximately 3.3 million reads came from naive, central memory and regulatory T cell samples. Sequenced by immunoSEQ multiplex PCR; TCRdb stores in-frame clones only, minus some. Of 200,000 to 250,000 clones detected, 16% appear once; the ten largest clones hold 0.065% to 0.095%. V and J are TRBV7-2 and TRBJ2-1; tentative D call: TRBD2 (6 bases). The sequenced sample consisted of naive CD4+ T cells from blood. The TCR originated in a man younger than 40 with type 1 diabetes. CDR3 amino acids: CASSLVREDEQFF. The CDR3 region has the DNA TGTGCCAGCAGCTTAGTTAGGGAGGATGAGCAGTTCTTC.